What follows are 14 T cell receptor beta chains derived from one specimen sequenced in a study of blood T cells in healthy people across ages. It was with a sample-barcoded 5' primer and a J-beta primer mix that a second PCR of roughly 7 to 12 cycles was run. TCRdb ran MiXCR on the 5' RACE reads and lists one entry per CDR3 protein. The sample records fewer than 2 million distinct CDR3 sequences, around 40% being singletons. Specimen: blood. The receptors here all came from a human donor in good health.

This chain joins TRBV4-3 and TRBJ2-1, with a possible D match to TRBD2 (5 bases). CDR1 LGHNA and CDR2 YSLEER come from the germline V gene. Trimming took off 4 bases at V and 7 bases at J, with 11 bases between the two ends. The CDR3 runs to 13 residues. This chain's CDR3 is CASSPAWENEQFF. The CDR3 DNA is TGCGCCAGCAGCCCCGCTTGGGAGAATGAGCAGTTCTTC.

There are a few counts of this clonotype. The J gene is TRBJ1-5, the V gene TRBV7-2; tentatively, D is TRBD1 (5 bases). CDR3 size: 12 residues. With 5 bases removed from V and 7 bases from J, the gap between germline ends came to 9 bases. Germline CDR1 and CDR2: SGHTA and FQGNSA. The CDR3 protein is CASSVDSQPQHF. The DNA for the CDR3 is TGTGCCAGCAGCGTCGACAGCCAGCCCCAGCATTTT.

This rearrangement joins TRBV2 to TRBJ2-1; possible D gene TRBD1, 7 bases. The assigned J gene may be wrong: the sequence end matches TRBJ2-7 better. Germline loops: CDR1 SNHLY, CDR2 FYNNEI. This CDR3 region has 15 residues. The CDR3 loop is CASSGIGGTAYEQYF. CDR3 bases: TGTGCCAGCAGTGGGATCGGCGGGACAGCCTACGAGCAGTACTTC.

In this sample, this clonotype turned up many times. V and J are TRBV12-3 or TRBV12-4 and TRBJ1-2, with D possibly being TRBD1 (5 bases). The CDR3 is 15 residues long. Trimming stripped 4 bases from V and 0 bases from J, with 12 bases between. CDR3 loop: CASSYRGVTNYGYTF. The DNA of the CDR3 is TGTGCCAGCAGTTATAGAGGGGTAACTAACTATGGCTACACCTTC.

The chain combines TRBV9 with TRBJ2-7; the match to TRBD1 covers 7 bases. This CDR3 is 15 amino acids long. The V and J ends lost 6 bases and 0 bases, in that order; junction bases with no gene match: 9. Germline CDR1 reads SGDLS; CDR2 reads YYNGEE. The CDR3 DNA reads TGTGCCAGCAACAATAATGGGGACAGCTCCTACGAGCAGTACTTC. This encodes CASNNNGDSSYEQYF. The variable domain in full, with the rest retrieved from reference TRBV9 and TRBJ2-7, is DSGVTQTPKHLITATGQRVTLRCSPRSGDLSVYWYQQSLDQGLQFLIQYYNGEERAKGNILERFSAQQFPDLHSELNLSSLELGDSALYFCASNNNGDSSYEQYFGPGTRLTVT.

The rearrangement uses TRBV24-1 and TRBJ2-7, with unresolved D. Trimming removed 1 base at V and 1 base at J, with 7 bases between. This CDR3 contains 14 residues. Germline V lookup: CDR1 KGHDR, CDR2 SFDVKD. The CDR3 region has the DNA TGTGCCACCAGTGATTTAGGCGATTCCTACGAGCAGTACTTC. Translated, it gives CATSDLGDSYEQYF.

This clonotype has only a few counts. The V call is TRBV6-2 or TRBV6-3, the J call TRBJ1-5; 9 bases line up with TRBD1. The V gene's germline CDR1 is MNHEY and CDR2 SVGEGT. This CDR3 comprises 13 residues. V shed 6 bases and J 6 bases; nucleotides not matched to a gene: 3. CDR3 in amino acids: CASRGTGSQPQHF. For the CDR3, the DNA is TGTGCCAGCAGGGGGACAGGGTCTCAGCCCCAGCATTTT.

The chain joins TRBV27 to TRBJ1-1; a possible D gene is TRBD1 (5 bases). The CDR3 consists of 14 residues. From germline, CDR1 is MNHEY and CDR2 SMNVEV (reference sequence). Trimming shortened V by 7 bases and J by 2 bases, and 14 bases separated the two germline ends. The CDR3 sequence: CASTATGANTEAFF. The CDR3 DNA reads TGTGCCAGCACCGCGACTGGGGCCAACACTGAAGCTTTCTTT.

This clonotype was counted a few times. This chain connects TRBV6-2 or TRBV6-3 to TRBJ2-7; D remains unclear. Germline CDR1 reads MNHEY; CDR2 reads SVGEGT. The CDR3 spans 16 residues. Trimming shortened V by 0 bases and J by 3 bases, and 15 bases separated the two germline ends. DNA of the CDR3: TGTGCCAGCAGTTACTCCAGCAACACGCAGAACTACGAGCAGTACTTC. Amino acids: CASSYSSNTQNYEQYF.

This clonotype was found a few times. As DNA, the CDR3 is TGCAGTGCAGAGGACAGTCGGGCTTCCCAAGAGACCCAGTACTTC. This gives the protein CSAEDSRASQETQYF. The rearrangement joins TRBV20-1 to TRBJ2-5, with D perhaps matching TRBD1 (6 bases). Germline V CDR1 and CDR2: DFQATT, SNEGSKA (reference sequence). The V end lost 6 bases, the J end lost 1 base, and 18 bases lay between the germline ends. The CDR3 length is 15 residues.

This clonotype was observed a few times. The V gene is TRBV6-1, the J gene TRBJ1-1, with 10 bases matching TRBD1. Per germline, CDR1 MNHNS and CDR2 SASEGT. Trimming took 4 bases from V and 2 from J; bases not matched to a gene: 4. CDR3 length equals 15 residues. CDR3 protein: CASSGETGGNTEAFF. CDR3 sequence (DNA): TGTGCCAGCAGTGGAGAGACAGGGGGCAACACTGAAGCTTTCTTT.

The chain uses TRBV6-1 and TRBJ2-2; D remains unclear. In germline, CDR1 is MNHNS, CDR2 SASEGT. V was trimmed by 3 bases and J by 1 base, leaving 9 bases between them. The CDR3 has 15 residues. DNA for the CDR3: TGTGCCAGCAGTGAGATTATGGTGAACACCGGGGAGCTGTTTTTT. Encoded protein: CASSEIMVNTGELFF.

This clonotype is a singleton in its sample. This chain links TRBV29-1 with TRBJ2-5; either TRBD1 or TRBD2 may supply D (5 bases each). Germline-derived CDR1 and CDR2 are SQVTM and ANQGSEA. The CDR3 has 11 residues. V dropped 6 bases and J dropped 11 bases, with 16 bases sitting between them. CDR3 amino acids: CSVGVVREQYF. Written as DNA, the CDR3 is TGCAGCGTGGGGGTAGTGAGGGAGCAGTACTTC.

The chain links TRBV7-9 to TRBJ2-1, with D perhaps assigned TRBD1 or TRBD2 (5 bases each). CDR3 length equals 19 residues. CDR1 SEHNR and CDR2 FQNEAQ come from the germline V gene (reference sequence). Trimming removed 5 bases at V and 8 bases at J, with 31 bases between. The CDR3 loop reads CASSDYKDPDTLGVDEQFF. DNA of the CDR3: TGTGCCAGCAGCGACTACAAAGATCCGGACACCCTAGGTGTGGATGAGCAGTTCTTC.